The clone carrying this T cell receptor beta chain is classed as medium-sized. From around 18-30 mg of unsorted bulk tissue, DNA and RNA were co-extracted together. Samples came from superior, inferior, lateral poles and tumor centre. Constant-region priming of 500 ng total RNA yielded TCR beta cDNA. Libraries covering TCR beta were generated through three nested multiplex PCR rounds (using a slightly modified ARM-PCR). TRBV1-TRBV30 forward primers paired with a C-beta reverse primer were used in the first two PCR rounds, which ran roughly 9 cycles each. Using its own MiXCR run on the multiplex PCR reads, TCRdb lists one record per CDR3 protein. The sample includes tens of thousands of distinct CDR3 sequences, around 77% of them seen just once. This entry comes from a study of tumor-infiltrating lymphocytes in primary liver carcinoma. Study-level information: Ages ranged from 30 to 69, with HCC or mixed HCC-cholangiocarcinoma.

This CDR3 contains 13 residues. Germline CDR1 and CDR2: SGHNT and YYREEE (reference sequence). J lost 5 bases, V lost 2 bases, and 4 bases had no gene match. V and J are TRBV5-4 and TRBJ2-7; TRBD1 matches at 7 bases. Sequenced input: liver tumor tissue from sampling region 5. Subset: tumor region T5, tumor centre. The TCR comes from a man aged 35-49 years with primary liver carcinoma and hepatitis B virus infection. The CDR3 loop reads CASSLQGLDEQYF. CDR3 bases: TGTGCCAGCAGCTTACAGGGGCTGGACGAGCAGTACTTC.